This is a list of T cell receptor beta chains from one sample in a study of CD8+ T cells in alopecia areata. Clones were sequenced by immunoSEQ multiplex PCR, and TCRdb holds only the in-frame ones, with some missing. The top ten clones hold less than 25% of a sample with about 110,000 clones, 59% of them seen once. Sample: CD8+ T cells sorted from blood. All receptors come from a human donor in good health. Each CDR3 is given with its conserved first and last residue. The order of the fields is V gene, clone size, J gene, D gene, CDR3 protein, CDR3 DNA. The D gene is left open where the match is weak. Only part of the rows carry a size: once, few, many, or a class if the clone is expanded.

>TRBV10-3|few|TRBJ2-7|TRBD2
CAISRTSGYEQYF
TGTGCCATCAGCCGGACTAGCGGGTACGAGCAGTACTTC
>TRBV4-1|.|TRBJ2-7|.
CASSHGVIPKAHEQYF
TGCGCCAGCAGCCATGGAGTGATCCCTAAGGCCCACGAGCAGTACTTC
>TRBV5-6|.|TRBJ1-5|.
CASSPQGFNQPQHF
TGTGCCAGCAGCCCTCAGGGGTTCAATCAGCCCCAGCATTTT
>TRBV4-3|.|TRBJ2-6|TRBD1
CASSNTAGGAGANVLTF
TGCGCCAGCAGCAACACGGCAGGGGGCGCTGGGGCCAACGTCCTGACTTTC
>TRBV6-5|.|TRBJ2-2|.
CASSYSTTLTGELFF
TGTGCCAGCAGTTACTCGACTACTCTCACCGGGGAGCTGTTTTTT
>TRBV4-3|.|TRBJ2-1|TRBD2
CASSHGLAGSYNEQFF
TGCGCCAGCAGCCACGGACTAGCGGGGTCCTACAATGAGCAGTTCTTC
>TRBV19|few|TRBJ2-2|.
CASRTLVGRGELFF
TGTGCCAGTAGGACCCTGGTAGGGCGCGGGGAGCTGTTTTTT
>TRBV10-2|few|TRBJ1-5|.
CASSSYGNQPQHF
TGCGCCAGCAGTTCGTACGGAAATCAGCCCCAGCATTTT
>TRBV6-5|.|TRBJ2-2|.
CASSYSENTGELFF
TGTGCCAGCAGTTATAGTGAGAACACCGGGGAGCTGTTTTTT
>TRBV5-4|few|TRBJ2-2|TRBD1
CASSLELTGGAGELFF
TGTGCCAGCAGCTTGGAATTGACAGGGGGGGCCGGGGAGCTGTTTTTT
>TRBV13|.|TRBJ2-3|TRBD2
CASSLAVMNTQYF
TGTGCCAGCTCGCTAGCGGTGATGAATACGCAGTATTTT
>TRBV29-1|few|TRBJ1-1|.
CSVEGGGDMRGTEAFF
TGCAGCGTTGAAGGAGGGGGGGACATGCGTGGCACTGAAGCTTTCTTT
>TRBV11-2|once|TRBJ1-4|.
CASSFIPRGDTPGEKLFF
TGTGCCAGCAGCTTTATTCCTCGGGGGGACACCCCAGGGGAAAAACTGTTTTTT
>TRBV5-6|.|TRBJ2-1|.
CASSREVSEQFF
TGTGCCAGCAGCCGCGAGGTATCTGAGCAGTTCTTC
>TRBV4-1|.|TRBJ2-1|.
CASSQGTGSYNEQFF
TGCGCCAGCAGCCAAGGTACCGGCTCCTACAATGAGCAGTTCTTC
>TRBV7-9|few|TRBJ1-4|.
CASSPREGGTNEKLFF
TGTGCCAGCAGCCCAAGGGAGGGCGGAACTAATGAAAAACTGTTTTTT
>TRBV7-2|.|TRBJ2-3|.
CASSLGARSTDTQYF
TGTGCCAGCAGCTTAGGGGCCCGTAGCACAGATACGCAGTATTTT